This T cell receptor beta chain emerged from a study of blood T cell repertoires in COVID-19. Overall study context: Some COVID-19 samples were acute and others convalescent; all came from the United States, Italy and Spain.

How the authors handled the data: It was from reference gene primer amplification that nucleated cell counts were estimated. Clones were read by immunoSEQ multiplex PCR, and TCRdb kept only the in-frame ones, dropping some. Clone size and V and J calls were adopted from that table, with D and trimming inferred from the DNA. The table includes 40,000 to 50,000 clones, 70% to 90% detected once. The CDR3 contains 15 residues. Germline CDR1 and CDR2: SGHNT and YENEEA. The germline V and J ends were trimmed by 2 bases and 7 bases, with 17 bases remaining between them. Sequencing was carried out using peripheral blood. This sequence originates from a man aged 55 to 69 with acute or convalescent COVID-19. V and J are TRBV11-3 and TRBJ1-2, with D possibly matching TRBD1 (5 bases). The CDR3 loop is CASSLLRTIDGGYTF. CDR3 sequence (DNA): TGTGCCAGCAGCTTACTTCGGACAATAGACGGTGGCTACACCTTC.